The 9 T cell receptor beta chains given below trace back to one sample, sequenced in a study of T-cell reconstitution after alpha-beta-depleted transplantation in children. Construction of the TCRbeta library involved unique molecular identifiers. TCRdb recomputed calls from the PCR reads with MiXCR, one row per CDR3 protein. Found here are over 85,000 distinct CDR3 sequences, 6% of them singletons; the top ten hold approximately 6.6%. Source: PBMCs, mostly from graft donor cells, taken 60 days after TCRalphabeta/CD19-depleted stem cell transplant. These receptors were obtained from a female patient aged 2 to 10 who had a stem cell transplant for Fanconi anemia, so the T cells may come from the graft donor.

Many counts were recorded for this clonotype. CDR3 region: CASSLQGTGQETQYF. In nucleotides, the CDR3 is TGTGCCAGCAGTTTACAGGGGACAGGACAAGAGACCCAGTACTTC. The chain has TRBV12-3 or TRBV12-4 and TRBJ2-5; 8 positions match TRBD1. The junction had 4 bases not matched to a gene; V was cut back by 2 bases and J by 2 bases. The CDR3 loop spans 15 amino acids.

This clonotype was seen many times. The CDR3 coding sequence is TGTGCCAGCAGTTTTAGGAGACTTGCCTTCGGGGATCAGCCCCAGCATTTT. Translation gives CASSFRRLAFGDQPQHF. The V call is TRBV28, the J call TRBJ1-5, with D uncertain. Germline V lookup: CDR1 MDHEN, CDR2 SYDVKM. V lost 3 bases and J 5 bases, leaving 20 bases between the germline ends. This CDR3 has 17 residues.

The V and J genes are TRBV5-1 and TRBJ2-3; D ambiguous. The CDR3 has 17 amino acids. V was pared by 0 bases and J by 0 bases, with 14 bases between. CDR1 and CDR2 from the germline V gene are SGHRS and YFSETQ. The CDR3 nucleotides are TGCGCCAGCAGCTTGGGGGCTACACTCCTTAGCACAGATACGCAGTATTTT. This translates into CASSLGATLLSTDTQYF.

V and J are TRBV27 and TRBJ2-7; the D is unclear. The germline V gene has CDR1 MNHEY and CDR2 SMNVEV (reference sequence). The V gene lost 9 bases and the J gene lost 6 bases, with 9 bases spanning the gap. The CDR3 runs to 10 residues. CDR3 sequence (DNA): TGTGCCAGTGGGGTAGCCGAGCAGTACTTC. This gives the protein CASGVAEQYF.

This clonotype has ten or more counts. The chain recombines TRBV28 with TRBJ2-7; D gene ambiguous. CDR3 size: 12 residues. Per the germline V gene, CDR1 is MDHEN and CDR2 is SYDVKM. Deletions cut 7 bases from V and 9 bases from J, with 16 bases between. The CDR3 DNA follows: TGTGCCAGCACTAACTTGCCGCCCGGGCAGTACTTC. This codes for CASTNLPPGQYF. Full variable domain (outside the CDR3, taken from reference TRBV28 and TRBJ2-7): DVKVTQSSRYLVKRTGEKVFLECVQDMDHENMFWYRQDPGLGLRLIYFSYDVKMKEKGDIPEGYSVSREKKERFSLILESASTNQTSMYLCASTNLPPGQYFGPGTRLTVT.

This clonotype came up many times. In DNA, the CDR3 is TGTGCCAGCAGTTTAGCGCAGGCAGGGGTGGAGACCCAGTACTTC. Translated: CASSLAQAGVETQYF. The chain joins TRBV12-3 or TRBV12-4 to TRBJ2-5, with D maybe TRBD1 (6 bases). The CDR3 loop spans 15 amino acids. Trimming removed 0 bases from V and 5 bases from J, with 13 bases in between.

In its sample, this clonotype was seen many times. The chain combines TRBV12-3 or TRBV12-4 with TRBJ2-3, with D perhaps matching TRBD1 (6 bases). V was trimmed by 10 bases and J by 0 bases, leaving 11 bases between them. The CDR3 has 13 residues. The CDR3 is CATPGQSTDTQYF. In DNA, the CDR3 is TGTGCCACTCCCGGACAGAGCACAGATACGCAGTATTTT.

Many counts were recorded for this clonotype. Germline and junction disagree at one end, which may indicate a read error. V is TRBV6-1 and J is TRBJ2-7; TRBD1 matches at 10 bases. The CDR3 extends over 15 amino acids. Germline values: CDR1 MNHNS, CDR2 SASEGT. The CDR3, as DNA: TGTGCCAGCAGGGAAGACAGGGGGCTGTCCTACGAGCAGTACTTC. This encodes CASREDRGLSYEQYF.

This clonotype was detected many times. The CDR3 bases are TGTGCCAGCAACAGCCTGCTTGACGAGCAGTACTTC. Translating it yields CASNSLLDEQYF. The rearrangement joins TRBV25-1 to TRBJ2-7; no definite D call. V was shortened by 7 bases and J by 5 bases, with 12 bases between the two germline ends. The CDR3 runs to 12 residues. Germline CDR1 and CDR2: MGHDK and SYGVNS.